The 25 T cell receptor beta chains in this list originate from one sample, sequenced in a study of CD8 T cells in ankylosing spondylitis. Study-wide findings and caveats: Ankylosing spondylitis blood appeared to be characterized by a TCR beta motif of fewer than ten highly homologous variants.

TCRdb re-called the 5' RACE reads through MiXCR, storing one row per CDR3 protein. The sample includes over 200,000 distinct CDR3 sequences, approximately 16% seen only once; the top ten take about 42%. These receptors' antigens are unknown. Sequencing was performed on blood, either unsorted or a sorted T cell fraction (not recorded which). These TCRs come from a male donor with ankylosing spondylitis.

The chain has TRBV27 and TRBJ2-5; possibly TRBD2 for D (6 bases). The CDR3 is made up of 15 amino acids. V was trimmed by 4 bases and J by 2 bases, leaving 14 bases between them. Germline CDR1 reads MNHEY; CDR2 reads SMNVEV (reference sequence). The CDR3 protein is CASSSLGTHQETQYF. The CDR3 DNA sequence: TGTGCCAGCAGTTCGCTCGGGACTCATCAAGAGACCCAGTACTTC.

The chain combines TRBV4-2 with TRBJ2-2, with 11 bases aligning to TRBD1. The CDR3 is 16 residues long. Losses at the gene ends were 4 bases for V and 2 bases for J; bases not matched to a gene: 3. CDR1 is LGHNA and CDR2 is YNFKEQ in the germline V gene. DNA for the CDR3: TGTGCCAGCAGCCCCCGGACAGGGGGCAACACCGGGGAGCTGTTTTTT. Residues: CASSPRTGGNTGELFF.

This clonotype has only a few counts. This chain connects TRBV12-3 or TRBV12-4 to TRBJ2-3; 7 nucleotides agree with TRBD1. V lost 4 bases, J lost 1 base, and 5 bases stayed unmatched. The CDR3 has 15 residues. The DNA for the CDR3 is TGTGCCAGCAGTTCCGGGACAGCTGGCACAGATACGCAGTATTTT. Amino acid sequence: CASSSGTAGTDTQYF.

This clonotype has only a few counts. This chain links TRBV16 with TRBJ1-1; D is unclear. This CDR3 contains 19 residues. Per the germline V gene, CDR1 is KGHSY and CDR2 is FQNENV. V gave up 4 bases and J gave up 0 bases, with 24 bases separating them. CDR3 nucleotides: TGTGCCAGCAGCCCCACCCCGAGGAGTATTAATTTCATGAACACTGAAGCTTTCTTT. Protein: CASSPTPRSINFMNTEAFF.

The V call is TRBV7-2, the J call TRBJ2-3; D is perhaps TRBD2 (6 bases). Trimming left V 5 bases short and J 0 bases short, with 15 bases between. CDR1 is SGHTA, CDR2 FQGNSA, per germline. The CDR3 contains 16 residues. The CDR3 region is CASSTRDGTSTDTQYF. DNA for the CDR3: TGTGCCAGCAGCACACGGGACGGGACTAGCACAGATACGCAGTATTTT.

The V call is TRBV10-3, the J call TRBJ2-7, with D hard to call. Trimming took off 3 bases at V and 0 bases at J, with 9 bases between the two ends. The CDR3 sequence is 14 residues long. Germline V gives CDR1 ENHRY, CDR2 SYGVKD. Here the CDR3 DNA reads TGTGCCATCAGTGAAAGGTTCGGCTCCTACGAGCAGTACTTC. Protein: CAISERFGSYEQYF.

The chain couples TRBV12-3 or TRBV12-4 to TRBJ2-1; D unclear. The V gene lost 3 bases and the J gene lost 7 bases, with 7 bases spanning the gap. This CDR3 has 12 amino acids. The CDR3 DNA sequence: TGTGCCAGCAGTTTTGTTCGGAATGAGCAGTTCTTC. Its protein product is CASSFVRNEQFF.

In nucleotides, the CDR3 is TGCGCCAGCAGCTCTCGGGAGGGCTCCTACAATGAGCAGTTCTTC. This codes for CASSSREGSYNEQFF. The chain couples TRBV5-1 to TRBJ2-1, with 8 bases lining up with TRBD2. Per germline, CDR1 SGHRS and CDR2 YFSETQ. The CDR3 runs 15 residues. J was trimmed by 0 bases and V by 3 bases; bases with no gene match: 2.

This clonotype was seen a handful of times. The rearrangement uses TRBV19 and TRBJ1-1; a weak D match, TRBD1 (5 bases). The CDR3 is 14 residues long. Germline CDR1 reads LNHDA; CDR2 reads SQIVND (reference sequence). The V end was cut by 3 bases, the J end by 1 base, with 9 bases between. The CDR3 here is CASSIREWNTEAFF. The CDR3 DNA sequence: TGTGCCAGTAGTATCAGGGAGTGGAACACTGAAGCTTTCTTT. Supplemented by reference TRBV19 and TRBJ1-1, the full variable domain reads DGGITQSPKYLFRKEGQNVTLSCEQNLNHDAMYWYRQDPGQGLRLIYYSQIVNDFQKGDIAEGYSVSREKKESFPLTVTSAQKNPTAFYLCASSIREWNTEAFFGQGTRLTVV.

The sample holds a few counts of this clonotype. The germline gene is not matched at one end of the junction; a read error may be the cause. This sequence joins TRBV19 and TRBJ2-1; TRBD2 aligns across 9 bases. Germline values: CDR1 LNHDA, CDR2 SQIVND (reference sequence). This CDR3 contains 14 residues. The CDR3 is CASRIAGVHNEQFF. CDR3 DNA: TGTGCCAGTAGGATAGCGGGAGTACACAATGAGCAGTTCTTC.

The V gene is TRBV3-1, the J gene TRBJ1-2; no firm D call. Between the trimmed V and J ends, which lost 5 bases and 4 bases, there was a span of 17 bases. The CDR3 extends over 15 amino acids. Germline V gene sequence: CDR1 LGHDT, CDR2 YNNKEL (reference sequence). In DNA, the CDR3 is TGTGCCAGCAGCAGGGAGATCAGCGGGCCCTATGGCTACACCTTC. It translates to CASSREISGPYGYTF.

The chain recombines TRBV7-3 with TRBJ2-1, with 13 bases fitting TRBD2. The CDR3 is 16 residues long. The germline V gene has CDR1 SGHTA and CDR2 FQGTGA. The junction had 4 bases not matched to a gene; V was cut back by 5 bases and J by 3 bases. The CDR3 sequence: CASSPGLAGFYNEQFF. In DNA form, the CDR3 reads TGTGCCAGCAGCCCGGGACTAGCGGGATTCTACAATGAGCAGTTCTTC.

The J gene is TRBJ2-5, the V gene TRBV28, with 13 bases that match TRBD2. This CDR3 comprises 16 residues. Losses at the gene ends were 6 bases for V and 1 base for J; bases not matched to a gene: 5. Germline CDR1 MDHEN, CDR2 SYDVKM. The CDR3 protein is CASSRRLAGGQETQYF. In DNA form, the CDR3 reads TGTGCCAGCAGCCGACGACTAGCGGGGGGCCAAGAGACCCAGTACTTC.

In its sample, this clonotype was seen many times. The chain recombines TRBV29-1 with TRBJ1-2; D possibly corresponds to TRBD1 (5 bases). This CDR3 has 16 residues. CDR1 is SQVTM and CDR2 is ANQGSEA in the germline V gene. Trimming stripped 7 bases from V and 0 bases from J, with 21 bases between. The CDR3 coding sequence is TGCAGCGCTGTCGACAGCGGACCCCGTTCTAACTATGGCTACACCTTC. Translation gives CSAVDSGPRSNYGYTF.

This clonotype was observed a handful of times. The chain combines TRBV13 with TRBJ1-5, with a possible D match to TRBD1 (5 bases). The V gene's germline CDR1 is PRHDT and CDR2 FYEKMQ (reference sequence). V was trimmed by 0 bases and J by 2 bases, leaving 11 bases between them. The CDR3 is made up of 16 amino acids. The DNA for the CDR3 is TGTGCCAGCAGCTTAGGTGGGGGGATCGGCAATCAGCCCCAGCATTTT. As protein: CASSLGGGIGNQPQHF.

Comments on this clonotype: The CDR3 carries no conserved terminal phenylalanine or tryptophan, so it likely arises from a read error. This sequence joins TRBV3-1 and TRBJ2-1; weak D call: TRBD1 (5 bases). The CDR3 contains 17 residues. In germline, CDR1 is LGHDT, CDR2 YNNKEL (reference sequence). Trimming left V 0 bases short and J 6 bases short, with 18 bases between. The CDR3 region is CASSQDLEWGISNEQFL. The CDR3 nucleotides are TGTGCCAGCAGCCAAGACCTAGAATGGGGCATCAGCAATGAGCAGTTCCTC.

The genes are TRBV29-1 and TRBJ1-1, with TRBD1 matching over 7 bases. This CDR3 comprises 13 residues. Per germline, CDR1 SQVTM and CDR2 ANQGSEA. The trim removed 4 bases at V and 1 base at J, leaving 3 bases unmatched. Here the CDR3 reads CSVGDSQNTEAFF. In nucleotides, the CDR3 is TGCAGCGTTGGGGACAGCCAGAACACTGAAGCTTTCTTT.

This clonotype was found many times. CDR3: CATQRAGTYNEQFF. The CDR3 bases are TGTGCCACCCAGCGGGCGGGGACCTACAATGAGCAGTTCTTC. The V and J genes are TRBV6-6 and TRBJ2-1; tentative D call: TRBD2 (6 bases). V shed 10 bases and J shed 2 bases, with 15 bases lying between them. The CDR3 covers 14 residues. Germline-derived CDR1 and CDR2 are MNHNY and SVGAGI (reference sequence).

This clonotype occurred a few times. The rearrangement links TRBV4-1 to TRBJ2-1; D not resolved. There are 13 residues in the CDR3. Germline V CDR1 and CDR2: MGHRA, YSYEKL. V shed 0 bases and J shed 6 bases, with 6 bases lying between them. CDR3 region: CASSQELFNEQFF. CDR3 DNA sequence: TGCGCCAGCAGCCAAGAGCTCTTCAATGAGCAGTTCTTC.

This clonotype was picked up a small number of times. The genes are TRBV15 and TRBJ1-5; D gene unclear. The CDR3 is 17 amino acids. Looked up from germline, CDR1 is LNHNV and CDR2 is YYDKDF (reference sequence). V was shortened by 5 bases and J by 6 bases, with 23 bases between the two germline ends. The CDR3 DNA reads TGTGCCACCAGCCGCCAAACGGGCCAGGAGAAAAGTCAGCCCCAGCATTTT. This encodes CATSRQTGQEKSQPQHF. The full variable domain, its missing parts supplied by reference TRBV15 and TRBJ1-5, is DAMVIQNPRYQVTQFGKPVTLSCSQTLNHNVMYWYQQKSSQAPKLLFHYYDKDFNNEADTPDNFQSRRPNTSFCFLDIRSPGLGDTAMYLCATSRQTGQEKSQPQHFGDGTRLSIL.

The CDR3 is CASSLVVPGLDTEAFF. The CDR3 region has the DNA TGTGCCAGCAGCTTAGTTGTGCCCGGGTTGGACACTGAAGCTTTCTTT. The J gene is TRBJ1-1, the V gene TRBV7-8; D gene unclear. The CDR3 consists of 16 residues. V lost 1 base and J 3 bases, leaving 15 bases between the germline ends. CDR1 and CDR2 (germline): SGHVS, FQNEAQ.

This chain connects TRBV6-1 to TRBJ2-7, with a possible D match to TRBD2 (5 bases). Germline V CDR1 and CDR2: MNHNS, SASEGT. The V end lost 0 bases, the J end lost 3 bases, and 12 bases lay between the germline ends. This CDR3 contains 15 residues. The CDR3 protein is CASSEALGLYYEQYF. CDR3 nucleotide sequence: TGTGCCAGCAGTGAAGCGCTCGGACTCTACTACGAGCAGTACTTC.

This clonotype has a handful of counts. The gene calls are TRBV5-6 and TRBJ2-5; a possible D gene is TRBD2 (6 bases). Germline loops: CDR1 SGHDT, CDR2 YYEEEE. The CDR3 totals 14 residues. Trimming removed 0 bases from V and 5 bases from J, with 11 bases in between. The CDR3 is CASSLGAGTETQYF. The DNA for the CDR3 is TGTGCCAGCAGCTTGGGGGCGGGAACGGAGACCCAGTACTTC.

In its sample, this clonotype was seen a few times. J is TRBJ2-1 and V is TRBV6-2 or TRBV6-3; either TRBD1 or TRBD2 may fit D (5 bases each). The CDR3 is made up of 16 amino acids. Germline CDR1 and CDR2: MNHEY and SVGEGT. Between the trimmed V and J ends, which lost 2 bases and 7 bases, there was a span of 18 bases. Here the CDR3 DNA reads TGTGCCAGCAGTTACGTCGTCTGGGACGGGGTGAATGAGCAGTTCTTC. It encodes CASSYVVWDGVNEQFF.

This clonotype appeared a few times. The rearrangement uses TRBV4-3 and TRBJ1-4; the D gene is possibly TRBD1 (5 bases). V gave up 6 bases and J gave up 6 bases, with 23 bases separating them. Germline loops: CDR1 LGHNA, CDR2 YSLEER. This CDR3 has 17 amino acids. The CDR3 DNA reads as TGCGCCAGCAGTACCCCCGGGGGGAGCGTGAATGATGAAAAACTGTTTTTT. It translates to CASSTPGGSVNDEKLFF.